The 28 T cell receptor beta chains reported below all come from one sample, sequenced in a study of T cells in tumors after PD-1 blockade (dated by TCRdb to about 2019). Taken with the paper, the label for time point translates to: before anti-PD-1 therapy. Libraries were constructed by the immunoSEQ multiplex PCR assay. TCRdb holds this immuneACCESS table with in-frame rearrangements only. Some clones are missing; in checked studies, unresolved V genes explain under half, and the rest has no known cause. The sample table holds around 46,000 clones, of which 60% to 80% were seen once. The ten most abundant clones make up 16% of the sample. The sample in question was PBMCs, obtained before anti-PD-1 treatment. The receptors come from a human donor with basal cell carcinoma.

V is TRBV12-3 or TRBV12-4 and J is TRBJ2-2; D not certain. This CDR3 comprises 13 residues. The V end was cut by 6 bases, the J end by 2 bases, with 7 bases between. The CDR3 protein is CASRAKNTGELFF. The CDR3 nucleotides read TGTGCCAGCAGAGCGAAAAACACCGGGGAGCTGTTTTTT.

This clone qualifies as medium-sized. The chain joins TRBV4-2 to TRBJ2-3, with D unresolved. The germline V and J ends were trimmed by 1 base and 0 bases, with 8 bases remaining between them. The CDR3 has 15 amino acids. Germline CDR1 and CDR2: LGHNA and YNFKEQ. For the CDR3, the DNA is TGTGCCAGCAGCCAAGTGTCGGTGAGCACAGATACGCAGTATTTT. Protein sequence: CASSQVSVSTDTQYF.

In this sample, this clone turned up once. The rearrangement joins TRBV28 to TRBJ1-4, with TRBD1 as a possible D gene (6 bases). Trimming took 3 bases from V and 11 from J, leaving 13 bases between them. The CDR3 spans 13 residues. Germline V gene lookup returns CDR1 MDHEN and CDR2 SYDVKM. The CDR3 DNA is TGTGCCAGCAGTTTGTCCGGGGGCCAGAAACTGTTTTTT. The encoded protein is CASSLSGGQKLFF. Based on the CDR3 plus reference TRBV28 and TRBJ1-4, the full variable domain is DVKVTQSSRYLVKRTGEKVFLECVQDMDHENMFWYRQDPGLGLRLIYFSYDVKMKEKGDIPEGYSVSREKKERFSLILESASTNQTSMYLCASSLSGGQKLFFGSGTQLSVL.

CDR3 sequence: CASSAAAGELFF. In nucleotides, the CDR3 is TGTGCCAGTAGTGCCGCAGCCGGGGAGCTGTTTTTT. The chain employs TRBV19 and TRBJ2-2, with D uncertain. V dropped 5 bases and J dropped 6 bases, with 7 bases sitting between them. Germline V gene lookup returns CDR1 LNHDA and CDR2 SQIVND (reference sequence). This CDR3 spans 12 amino acids.

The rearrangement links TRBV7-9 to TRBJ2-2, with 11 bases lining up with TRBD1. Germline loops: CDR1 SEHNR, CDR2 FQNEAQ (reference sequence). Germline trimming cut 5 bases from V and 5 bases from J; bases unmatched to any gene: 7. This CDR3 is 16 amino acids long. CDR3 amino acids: CASSASRDRGTGELFF. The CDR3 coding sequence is TGTGCCAGCAGCGCATCCCGGGACAGGGGGACCGGGGAGCTGTTTTTT.

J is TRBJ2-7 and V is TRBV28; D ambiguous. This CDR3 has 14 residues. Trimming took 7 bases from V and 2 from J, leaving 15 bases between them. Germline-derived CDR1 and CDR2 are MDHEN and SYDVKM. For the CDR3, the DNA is TGTGCCAGCACGATGGGCGGTTTGACCTACGAGCAGTACTTC. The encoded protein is CASTMGGLTYEQYF. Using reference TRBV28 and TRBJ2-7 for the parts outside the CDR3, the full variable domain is DVKVTQSSRYLVKRTGEKVFLECVQDMDHENMFWYRQDPGLGLRLIYFSYDVKMKEKGDIPEGYSVSREKKERFSLILESASTNQTSMYLCASTMGGLTYEQYFGPGTRLTVT.

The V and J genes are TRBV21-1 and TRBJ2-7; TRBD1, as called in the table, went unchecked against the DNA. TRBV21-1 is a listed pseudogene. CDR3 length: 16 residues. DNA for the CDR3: TGTGCCAGCAGCAAATCGTCTAGGACAGGGGATCTCGAGCAGTACTTC. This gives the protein CASSKSSRTGDLEQYF.

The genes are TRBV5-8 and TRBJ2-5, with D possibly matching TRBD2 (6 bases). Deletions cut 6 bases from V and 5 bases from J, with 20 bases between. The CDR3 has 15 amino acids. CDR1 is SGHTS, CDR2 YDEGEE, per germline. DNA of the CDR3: TGTGCCAGCATCCAACTTGGAGGGGCAGGGGAGACCCAGTACTTC. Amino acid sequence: CASIQLGGAGETQYF.

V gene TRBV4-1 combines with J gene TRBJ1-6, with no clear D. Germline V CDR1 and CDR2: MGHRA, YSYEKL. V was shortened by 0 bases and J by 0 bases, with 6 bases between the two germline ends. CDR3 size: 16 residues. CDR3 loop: CASSQDSRSYNSPLHF. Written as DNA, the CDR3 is TGCGCCAGCAGCCAAGATTCGCGCTCCTATAATTCACCCCTCCACTTT.

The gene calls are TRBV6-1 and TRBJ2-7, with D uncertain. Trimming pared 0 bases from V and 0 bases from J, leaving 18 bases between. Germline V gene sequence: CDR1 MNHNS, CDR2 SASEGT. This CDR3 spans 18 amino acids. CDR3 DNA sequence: TGTGCCAGCAGTGAAGCGCTCCCTTTCGGGTCTCTCTCCTACGAGCAGTACTTC. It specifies CASSEALPFGSLSYEQYF.

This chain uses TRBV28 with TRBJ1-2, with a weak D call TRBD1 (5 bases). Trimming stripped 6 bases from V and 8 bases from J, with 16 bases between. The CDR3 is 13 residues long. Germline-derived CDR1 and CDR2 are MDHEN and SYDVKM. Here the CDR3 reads CASRQTGRDGYTF. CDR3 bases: TGTGCCAGCAGACAAACAGGCCGCGACGGCTACACCTTC.

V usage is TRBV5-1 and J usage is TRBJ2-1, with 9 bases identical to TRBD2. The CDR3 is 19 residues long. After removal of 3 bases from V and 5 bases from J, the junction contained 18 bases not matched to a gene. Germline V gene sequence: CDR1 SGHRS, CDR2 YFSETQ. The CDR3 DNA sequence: TGCGCCAGCAGCTGGGGCTCAAGAAGGGCTGGCGGGAGGGACAATGAGCAGTTCTTC. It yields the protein CASSWGSRRAGGRDNEQFF.

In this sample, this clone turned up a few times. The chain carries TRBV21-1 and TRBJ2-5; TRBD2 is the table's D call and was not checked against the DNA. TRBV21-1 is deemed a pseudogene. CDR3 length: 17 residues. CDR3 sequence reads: CASSKGPTGLNQETQYF. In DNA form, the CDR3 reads TGTGCCAGCAGCAAAGGTCCCACGGGACTAAACCAAGAGACCCAGTACTTC.

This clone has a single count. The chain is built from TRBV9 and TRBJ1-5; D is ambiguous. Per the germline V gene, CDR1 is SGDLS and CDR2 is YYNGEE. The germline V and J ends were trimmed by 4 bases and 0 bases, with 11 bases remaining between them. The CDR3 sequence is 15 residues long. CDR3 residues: CASSPDGLSNQPQHF. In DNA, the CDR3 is TGTGCCAGCAGCCCCGACGGACTTAGCAATCAGCCCCAGCATTTT.

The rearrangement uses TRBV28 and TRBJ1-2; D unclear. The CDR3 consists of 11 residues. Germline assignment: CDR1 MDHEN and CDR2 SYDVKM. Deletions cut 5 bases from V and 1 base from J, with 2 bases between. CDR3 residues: CASSINYGYTF. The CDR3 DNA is TGTGCCAGCAGTATTAACTATGGCTACACCTTC.

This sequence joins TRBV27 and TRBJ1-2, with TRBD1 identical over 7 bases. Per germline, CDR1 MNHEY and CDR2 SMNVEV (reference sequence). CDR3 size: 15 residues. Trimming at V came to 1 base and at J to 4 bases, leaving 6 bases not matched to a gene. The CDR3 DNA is TGTGCCAGCAGTTTATGGGCAGGGGGATCCTATGGCTACACCTTC. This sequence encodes CASSLWAGGSYGYTF.

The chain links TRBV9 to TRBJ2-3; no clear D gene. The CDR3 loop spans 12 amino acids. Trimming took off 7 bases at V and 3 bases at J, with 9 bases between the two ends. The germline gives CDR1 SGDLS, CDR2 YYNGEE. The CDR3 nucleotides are TGTGCCAGCCGAGGTTTAACAGATACGCAGTATTTT. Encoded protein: CASRGLTDTQYF.

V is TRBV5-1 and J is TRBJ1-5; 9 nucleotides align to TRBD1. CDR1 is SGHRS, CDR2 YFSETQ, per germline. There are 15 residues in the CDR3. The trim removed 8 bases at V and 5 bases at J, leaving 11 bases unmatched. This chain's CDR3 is CASAPSTGGDQPQHF. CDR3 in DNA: TGCGCCAGTGCACCGAGTACAGGGGGCGATCAGCCCCAGCATTTT.

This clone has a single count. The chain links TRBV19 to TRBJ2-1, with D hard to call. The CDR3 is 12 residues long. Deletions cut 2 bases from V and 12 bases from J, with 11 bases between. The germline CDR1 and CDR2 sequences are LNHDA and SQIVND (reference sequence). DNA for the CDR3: TGTGCCAGTAGTATATTAGGGCAGGTGCAGTTCTTC. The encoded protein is CASSILGQVQFF. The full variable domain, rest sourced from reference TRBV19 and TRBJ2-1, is DGGITQSPKYLFRKEGQNVTLSCEQNLNHDAMYWYRQDPGQGLRLIYYSQIVNDFQKGDIAEGYSVSREKKESFPLTVTSAQKNPTAFYLCASSILGQVQFFGPGTRLTVL.

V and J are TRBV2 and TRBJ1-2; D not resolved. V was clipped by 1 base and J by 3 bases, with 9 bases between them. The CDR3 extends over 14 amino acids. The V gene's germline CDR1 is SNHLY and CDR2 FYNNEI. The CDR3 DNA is TGTGCCAGCAGTGAAGTCATTCCTTACTATGGCTACACCTTC. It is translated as CASSEVIPYYGYTF.

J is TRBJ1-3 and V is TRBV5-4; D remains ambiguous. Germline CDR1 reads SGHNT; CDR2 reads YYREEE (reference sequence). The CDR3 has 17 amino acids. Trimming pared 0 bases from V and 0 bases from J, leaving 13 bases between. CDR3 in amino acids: CASSLGTGRGSGNTIYF. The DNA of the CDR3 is TGTGCCAGCAGCTTGGGGACGGGGAGAGGCTCTGGAAACACCATATATTTT.

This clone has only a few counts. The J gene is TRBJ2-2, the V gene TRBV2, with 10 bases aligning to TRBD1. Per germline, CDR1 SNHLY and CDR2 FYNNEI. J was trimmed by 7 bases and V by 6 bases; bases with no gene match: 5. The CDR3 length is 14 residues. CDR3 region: CASRGTGVSGELFF. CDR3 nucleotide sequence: TGTGCCAGCAGAGGGACAGGGGTTAGCGGGGAGCTGTTTTTT.

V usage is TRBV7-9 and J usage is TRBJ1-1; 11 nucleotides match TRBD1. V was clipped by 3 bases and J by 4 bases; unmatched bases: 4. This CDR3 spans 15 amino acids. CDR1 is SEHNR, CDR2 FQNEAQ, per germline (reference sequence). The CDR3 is CASSFGDRGGTEAFF. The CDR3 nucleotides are TGTGCCAGCAGCTTCGGGGACAGGGGGGGCACTGAAGCTTTCTTT.

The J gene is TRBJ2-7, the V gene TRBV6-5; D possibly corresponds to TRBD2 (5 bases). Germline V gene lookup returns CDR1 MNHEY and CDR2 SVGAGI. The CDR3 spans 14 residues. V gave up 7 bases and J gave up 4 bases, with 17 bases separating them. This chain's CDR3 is CASIGSTDGYEQYF. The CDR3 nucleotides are TGTGCCAGCATAGGGAGTACCGATGGGTACGAGCAGTACTTC.

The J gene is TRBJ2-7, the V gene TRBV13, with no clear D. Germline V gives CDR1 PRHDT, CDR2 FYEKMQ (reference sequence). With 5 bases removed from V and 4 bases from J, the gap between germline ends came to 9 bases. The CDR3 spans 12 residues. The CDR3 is CASSGQEYEQYF. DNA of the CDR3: TGTGCCAGCAGCGGTCAGGAGTACGAGCAGTACTTC.

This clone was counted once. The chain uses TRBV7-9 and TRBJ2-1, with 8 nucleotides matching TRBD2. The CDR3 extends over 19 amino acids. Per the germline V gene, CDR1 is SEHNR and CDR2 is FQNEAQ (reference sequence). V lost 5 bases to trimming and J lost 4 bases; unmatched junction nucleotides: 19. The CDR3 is CASSTGVASGFPQYNEQFF. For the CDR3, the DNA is TGTGCCAGCAGCACCGGAGTGGCTAGCGGGTTCCCCCAGTACAATGAGCAGTTCTTC.

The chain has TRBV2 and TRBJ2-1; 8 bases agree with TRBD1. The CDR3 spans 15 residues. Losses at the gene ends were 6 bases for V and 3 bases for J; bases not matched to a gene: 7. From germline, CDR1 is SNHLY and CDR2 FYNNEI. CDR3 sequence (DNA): TGTGCCAGCAGAGCTCAGGGGGCCGACTACAATGAGCAGTTCTTC. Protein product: CASRAQGADYNEQFF.

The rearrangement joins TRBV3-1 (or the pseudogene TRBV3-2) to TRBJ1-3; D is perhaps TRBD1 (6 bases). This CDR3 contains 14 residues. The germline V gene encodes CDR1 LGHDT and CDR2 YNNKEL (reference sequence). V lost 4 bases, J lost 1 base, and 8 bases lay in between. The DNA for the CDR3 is TGTGCCAGCAGCCTACAGGGATCTGGAAACACCATATATTTT. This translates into CASSLQGSGNTIYF.